This T cell receptor beta chain is from a study of blood T cell repertoires in COVID-19. At the level of the study: The samples span acute and convalescent COVID-19 from the United States, Italy and Spain. Nucleic acid was either cDNA or gDNA, and it came from T cells, B-cell-depleted T cells, or PBMCs.

Authors' data handling: Reference gene primer amplification yielded estimated nucleated cell counts. TCRdb keeps only in-frame clones here, not all; method: immunoSEQ multiplex PCR. V, J and clone size reflect that table, while D and trimming were determined from the DNA. The table includes roughly 140,000 clones, 80% detected once. This clone turned up a few times. The sample was peripheral blood. This receptor was taken from a man between 60 and 75 years old with active or convalescent COVID-19.

CDR3 in amino acids: CASSLVLGQGQYF. For the CDR3, the DNA is TGTGCCAGCAGCTTAGTTTTGGGCCAGGGCCAGTACTTC. The chain is built from TRBV7-2 and TRBJ2-7; D possibly corresponds to TRBD1 (5 bases). The CDR3 totals 13 residues. The germline gives CDR1 SGHTA, CDR2 FQGNSA. The V gene lost 1 base and the J gene lost 10 bases, with 14 bases spanning the gap.